This T cell receptor (beta chain) was identified in a study of neurological immune-mediated disorders. The CDR3 is made up of 14 amino acids. Germline V gene sequence: CDR1 SGHVS, CDR2 FQNEAQ. Between the trimmed V and J ends, which lost 1 base and 8 bases, there was a span of 11 bases. Study-level points and caveats: Phylogenetic analysis grouped 18 of 34 multiple sclerosis patients' repertoires together, suggesting a possible repertoire signature.

For this clonotype: Its target is unknown.

Unsorted libraries were prepared from 2 million PBMCs that had been stored at -80 C. One entry per CDR3 protein results from TCRdb running MiXCR on the 5' RACE reads. The sample yields 65,000 to 75,000 distinct CDR3 sequences, 4.8% seen once. The source of this sequence is a woman aged 70-85 years with multiple sclerosis. V and J are TRBV7-8 and TRBJ2-2; D is unclear. The sample was PBMCs. The CDR3 DNA follows: TGTGCCAGCAGCTTAGAGGTTATATCTGGGGAGCTGTTTTTT. This encodes CASSLEVISGELFF.